These 10 T cell receptor beta chains originate from one sample sequenced in a study of CD8 T cells in ankylosing spondylitis (dated by TCRdb to about 2017). The library was made by 5' RACE. Sequencing used an Illumina HiSeq 2500. TCRdb reworked the public reads: Q25 trimming with fastp, MiXCR clone assembly, productive beta chains retained. Every CDR3 protein is listed once, alongside the most common genes and DNA of its rows. For this sample the table gives around 230,000 distinct CDR3 sequences, of which over 7% were detected only once. 4% to 5% of the sample comes from the top ten. The source material was blood, either unsorted or a sorted T cell fraction (not recorded which). All receptors come from a female donor with ankylosing spondylitis or in good health (not recorded which).

The V and J genes are TRBV6-1 and TRBJ2-5, with 7 bases matching TRBD1. CDR3 length: 15 amino acids. Germline V gene data show CDR1 as MNHNS and CDR2 as SASEGT. V was pared by 6 bases and J by 0 bases, with 7 bases of the junction left unmatched. The CDR3 sequence is CASRTGQFNQETQYF. The CDR3 DNA is TGTGCCAGCAGGACGGGACAGTTTAACCAAGAGACCCAGTACTTC.

This clonotype was seen at least ten times. The chain uses TRBV6-2 or TRBV6-3 and TRBJ2-5; TRBD2 is a possible D gene (6 bases). The germline V and J ends were trimmed by 7 bases and 2 bases, with 17 bases remaining between them. Per germline, CDR1 MNHEY and CDR2 SVGEGT. This CDR3 region has 15 residues. DNA for the CDR3: TGTGCCAGCACCCTCGATGGGGGAGGACAAGAGACCCAGTACTTC. The encoded protein is CASTLDGGGQETQYF.

This clonotype was observed a few times. The chain carries TRBV20-1 and TRBJ1-2; 8 positions agree with TRBD1. Germline values: CDR1 DFQATT, CDR2 SNEGSKA (reference sequence). This CDR3 is 13 amino acids long. The V and J ends lost 5 bases and 4 bases, in that order; junction bases with no gene match: 6. The CDR3 region is CSARDRGRYGYTF. For the CDR3, the DNA is TGCAGTGCTCGTGACAGGGGCCGCTATGGCTACACCTTC.

This clonotype was seen a handful of times. The chain is built from TRBV7-2 and TRBJ2-2; D is unresolved. V lost 5 bases and J 2 bases, leaving 15 bases between the germline ends. Germline V CDR1 and CDR2: SGHTA, FQGNSA. The CDR3 length is 16 residues. Here the CDR3 DNA reads TGTGCCAGCAGCCCCTACCGGCTAACTAACACCGGGGAGCTGTTTTTT. Translation: CASSPYRLTNTGELFF. The full variable domain, its missing parts supplied by reference TRBV7-2 and TRBJ2-2, is GAGVSQSPSNKVTEKGKDVELRCDPISGHTALYWYRQSLGQGLEFLIYFQGNSAPDKSGLPSDRFSAERTGGSVSTLTIQRTQQEDSAVYLCASSPYRLTNTGELFFGEGSRLTVL.

The chain combines TRBV2 with TRBJ2-7, with D possibly called TRBD1 or TRBD2 (6 bases each). The CDR3 has 18 amino acids. Germline V gene sequence: CDR1 SNHLY, CDR2 FYNNEI. The V end lost 11 bases, the J end lost 5 bases, and 34 bases lay between the germline ends. CDR3 sequence: CARKSTLFGVGGTDEQYF. In nucleotides, the CDR3 is TGTGCCCGCAAAAGTACCCTCTTCGGGGTGGGGGGCACGGACGAGCAGTACTTC.

This clonotype appeared a few times. This chain links TRBV7-2 with TRBJ2-3; 11 bases match TRBD2. This CDR3 spans 17 amino acids. J gave up 1 base and V 5 bases, and 8 bases lay outside the gene matches. Germline V gene sequence: CDR1 SGHTA, CDR2 FQGNSA. CDR3 in amino acids: CASSILAGGRGTDTQYF. The CDR3 DNA reads TGTGCCAGCAGCATCCTAGCGGGAGGTCGGGGCACAGATACGCAGTATTTT.

This clonotype was counted ten times or more. The chain recombines TRBV3-1 with TRBJ2-7; D call uncertain. The germline V and J ends were trimmed by 3 bases and 4 bases, with 19 bases remaining between them. CDR1 is LGHDT, CDR2 YNNKEL, per germline (reference sequence). The CDR3 loop spans 16 amino acids. CDR3 loop: CASSQTHDGSRYEQYF. DNA for the CDR3: TGTGCCAGCAGCCAGACCCATGACGGATCTCGGTACGAGCAGTACTTC.

A word on this clonotype: A read error is possible here, since a much larger clone lies one base away. The gene calls are TRBV2 and TRBJ2-3, with D perhaps TRBD1 (6 bases). The CDR3 extends over 15 amino acids. From germline, CDR1 is SNHLY and CDR2 FYNNEI. The CDR3 is CGSSAQGIVSDTQYF. The CDR3 region has the DNA TGTGGCAGCAGTGCACAGGGTATTGTATCGGATACGCAGTATTTT.

This clonotype came up many times. The rearrangement uses TRBV4-3 and TRBJ2-1; no firm D call. With 3 bases removed from V and 13 bases from J, the gap between germline ends came to 13 bases. Germline CDR1 and CDR2: LGHNA and YSLEER. The CDR3 is 12 residues long. CDR3: CASSQGKGSQFF. CDR3 nucleotide sequence: TGCGCCAGCAGCCAGGGTAAGGGATCCCAGTTCTTC.

This clonotype was counted ten times or more. The V and J genes are TRBV6-5 and TRBJ2-1; no clear D gene. Germline V gene data show CDR1 as MNHEY and CDR2 as SVGAGI. CDR3 length: 18 amino acids. V dropped 4 bases and J dropped 0 bases, with 19 bases sitting between them. The CDR3 sequence is CASSSAVSVTSSYNEQFF. CDR3 in DNA: TGTGCCAGCAGTTCGGCGGTTTCCGTCACAAGCTCCTACAATGAGCAGTTCTTC.